This T cell receptor beta chain stems from a study of vaccination and CD4 T cells after COVID-19. Study-level information: Samples after vaccination came a median roughly 74 days past dose two, ranging 14 to 241. Notes on the study in general: When vaccine-specific clones from convalescent patients were examined, 304 of 307 were spike mono-reactive.

This CDR3 comprises 14 residues. CDR1 and CDR2 (germline): DFQATT, SNEGSKA (reference sequence). Between the trimmed V and J ends, which lost 3 bases and 7 bases, there was a span of 13 bases. Sample treatment: roughly 10-day PBMC culture with coronavirus spike peptide pools or control peptides (ViraFEST assay). An Oncomine TCR Beta short-read assay was used to sequence the DNA from cultured CD4+ T cells. A single record per CDR3 protein comes from TCRdb applying MiXCR to the PCR reads. The sample has under 30,000 distinct CDR3 sequences; about 67% are singletons. Remarks on this clonotype: Its antigen is currently unknown.

Sample: CD4+ T cells from blood, cultured in vitro, taken after SARS-CoV-2 vaccination. This TCR was recovered from a human donor who received a COVID-19 vaccine. The chain couples TRBV20-1 to TRBJ1-6; D is perhaps TRBD1 (5 bases). CDR3 DNA sequence: TGCAGTGCTAGCGACGGGACGACCAATTCACCCCTCCACTTT. Amino acids: CSASDGTTNSPLHF.